A selection of T cell receptor beta chains follows, all from one sample in a study of response to subunit inactivated influenza vaccine. TCRdb used MiXCR to reprocess the RT-PCR reads, holding one entry per CDR3 protein. The sample has roughly 150,000 distinct CDR3 sequences; roughly 10% are singletons. The specimen was non-naive T cells sorted from PBMCs, collected 40 to 50 days after vaccination. The source is a man aged 50 to 59 who received an inactivated influenza vaccine. CDR3s include the opening cysteine and the closing phenylalanine or tryptophan. D genes are given only for firm matches. Some rows have no size entry. The others give once, few or many, or a class for an expanded clone.

D	J	V	size	CDR3	DNA
TRBD2	TRBJ2-1	TRBV6-2/TRBV6-3	.	CASSSRTLAGMNEQFF	TGTGCCAGCAGTTCCCGGACCCTAGCGGGGATGAATGAGCAGTTCTTC
.	TRBJ2-3	TRBV29-1	.	CSVDYRGQADTQYF	TGCAGCGTTGATTACCGGGGTCAGGCGGATACGCAGTATTTT
.	TRBJ2-5	TRBV5-1	many	CASSPGHGKAAQYF	TGCGCCAGCAGCCCGGGACACGGAAAAGCGGCCCAGTACTTC
TRBD1	TRBJ2-7	TRBV20-1	.	CSAPDRGLSYEQYF	TGCAGTGCTCCGGACAGGGGACTTTCCTACGAGCAGTACTTC
TRBD1	TRBJ1-4	TRBV4-1	.	CASSPQQGVNEKLFF	TGCGCCAGCAGCCCTCAACAGGGGGTTAATGAAAAACTGTTTTTT
.	TRBJ2-7	TRBV6-1	.	CASTSGGQASEGYEQYF	TGTGCCAGCACCTCGGGGGGCCAAGCTAGCGAAGGCTACGAGCAGTACTTC
.	TRBJ1-1	TRBV15	few	CATSRQVQGNTEAFF	TGTGCCACCAGCAGACAGGTCCAGGGGAACACTGAAGCTTTCTTT
.	TRBJ2-5	TRBV15	.	CATSRDNEGLKTQYF	TGTGCCACCAGCAGAGATAATGAGGGGCTGAAGACCCAGTACTTC
.	TRBJ2-7	TRBV28	few	CASSPRGGAWVYEQYF	TGTGCCAGCAGTCCCCGAGGGGGGGCATGGGTGTACGAGCAGTACTTC
TRBD2	TRBJ2-1	TRBV20-1	.	CSAFTSSGRGSSYNEQFF	TGCAGTGCTTTTACCTCTAGCGGGAGGGGATCGTCCTACAATGAGCAGTTCTTC
.	TRBJ1-2	TRBV25-1	.	CASSQGEHDGNYGYTF	TGTGCCAGCAGCCAAGGGGAACACGACGGAAACTATGGCTACACCTTC
TRBD2	TRBJ2-3	TRBV20-1	.	CSASLSGSRGTDTQYF	TGCAGTGCTTCACTTAGCGGGAGTAGGGGGACAGATACGCAGTATTTT
TRBD2	TRBJ2-2	TRBV7-2	.	CASSLRLAGVTTGELFF	TGTGCCAGCAGCTTACGACTAGCGGGAGTAACCACCGGGGAGCTGTTTTTT
.	TRBJ2-1	TRBV4-2	.	CASSRGSGRWVNEQFF	TGTGCCAGCAGCCGAGGCTCTGGGAGGTGGGTAAATGAGCAGTTCTTC
TRBD2	TRBJ2-1	TRBV5-4	few	CASSLGVGGDYNEQFF	TGTGCCAGCAGCTTGGGAGTGGGGGGGGACTACAATGAGCAGTTCTTC
TRBD1	TRBJ1-2	TRBV6-5	few	CASSSPGQGAGSYTF	TGTGCCAGCAGTTCTCCGGGACAGGGGGCTGGTAGCTACACCTTC
TRBD1	TRBJ1-6	TRBV4-1	many	CASSHRDRENSPLHF	TGCGCCAGCAGCCACCGGGACAGGGAGAATTCACCCCTCCACTTT
.	TRBJ2-7	TRBV9	few	CASSVETGQYYEQYF	TGTGCCAGCAGCGTTGAGACCGGACAGTATTACGAGCAGTACTTC
TRBD1	TRBJ1-3	TRBV5-1	many	CASSSGTALGNTIYF	TGCGCCAGCAGTTCCGGGACAGCACTAGGAAACACCATATATTTT
TRBD1	TRBJ1-3	TRBV7-9	.	CASSSTGTGGYTIYF	TGTGCCAGCAGCTCAACCGGGACAGGGGGATACACCATATATTTT
TRBD1	TRBJ1-4	TRBV5-1	.	CASSWGTGVREKLFF	TGCGCCAGCAGCTGGGGGACAGGGGTGAGAGAAAAACTGTTTTTT
.	TRBJ2-7	TRBV10-3	.	CAISEPFSSYEQYF	TGTGCCATCAGTGAGCCCTTTAGTTCCTACGAGCAGTACTTC
TRBD1	TRBJ2-7	TRBV5-1	few	CASSLGQGSFEQYF	TGCGCCAGCAGCCTGGGACAGGGATCTTTCGAGCAGTACTTC
TRBD1	TRBJ2-5	TRBV14	.	CASSQPGTGGETQYF	TGTGCCAGCAGCCAACCGGGGACAGGTGGAGAGACCCAGTACTTC
.	TRBJ2-3	TRBV4-2	many	CASSQAVGPDTQYF	TGTGCCAGCAGCCAAGCCGTAGGGCCCGATACGCAGTATTTT
.	TRBJ1-1	TRBV20-1	few	CSARGGGYTEAFF	TGCAGTGCTAGGGGGGGGGGCTACACTGAAGCTTTCTTT
.	TRBJ2-7	TRBV10-3	many	CATIPATYTEQYF	TGTGCAACAATCCCGGCTACCTACACGGAGCAGTACTTC
.	TRBJ2-1	TRBV15	few	CATSRDTSYNEQFF	TGTGCCACCAGCAGAGATACCAGCTACAATGAGCAGTTCTTC
.	TRBJ1-1	TRBV12-3/TRBV12-4	.	CASSQGSMNTEAFF	TGTGCCAGCAGCCAGGGCAGCATGAACACTGAAGCTTTCTTT
.	TRBJ2-7	TRBV20-1	many	CSARASSYEQYF	TGCAGTGCTAGGGCTAGCTCCTACGAGCAGTACTTC
TRBD2	TRBJ2-7	TRBV20-1	many	CSARGAPYEQYF	TGCAGTGCGCGGGGGGCCCCCTACGAGCAGTACTTC
TRBD1	TRBJ1-5	TRBV20-1	many	CSASGQGHSNQPQHF	TGCAGTGCTAGTGGACAGGGCCACAGCAATCAGCCCCAGCATTTT